This T cell receptor (beta chain) emerged from a study of blood T cells in healthy people across ages. Regarding the study as a whole: Naive CD4+ cells and diversity were both higher in long-lived donors than in aged donors. The diversity estimates, figures obtained from one million T cells, were considered underestimates. In older individuals, TCR beta diversity per million T cells was lower, falling roughly linearly with age.

With regard to this clonotype: Its antigen is unknown.

Extracted total RNA amounted to at least 5.5 micrograms for each sample. Using a J-beta primer mix together with a sample-barcoded 5' primer, a second PCR was run for 7 to 11 cycles. TCRdb passed the 5' RACE reads through MiXCR, listing each CDR3 protein once. The table shows roughly 1.5 million distinct CDR3 sequences, with less than 45% occurring only once. This clonotype was sampled from a woman under 30 in good health. Sequences were obtained from blood.

The CDR3 DNA reads TGTGCCAGCACTCCTAGCGGGAGTTCCTACAATGAGCAGTTCTTC. It translates to CASTPSGSSYNEQFF. The J gene is TRBJ2-1, the V gene TRBV12-3 or TRBV12-4; 10 nucleotides align to TRBD2. The CDR3 has 15 residues. Trimming removed 7 bases from V and 1 base from J; junction bases left unmatched: 4.